This TCR beta chain came from a study of blood T cell dynamics during melanoma immunotherapy. Study observations and caveats: Whether repertoire-driving clones were melanoma-specific could not be determined.

Time point: week 3, after first cycle of checkpoint inhibitor. Disease control meant complete response, partial response or stable disease at 12 weeks. Prior systemic cancer therapy, immunosuppressant use and other active malignancies excluded patients. The method was immunoSEQ multiplex PCR; TCRdb's version includes in-frame clones alone and lacks a portion of them. The data hold 2,500 to 3,000 clones, with roughly 85% observed a single time. Concerning this clone itself: As yet, its antigen is unknown.

The TCR was taken from a human donor with melanoma. Here the sequenced sample was blood, taken from a patient treated with checkpoint blockade.

CDR3 residues: CSVGQGDYEQYF. CDR3 bases: TGCAGCGTTGGGCAGGGGGACTACGAGCAGTACTTC. The chain links TRBV29-1 to TRBJ2-7, with TRBD1 identical over 7 bases. The J segment lost 3 bases and the V segment lost 4 bases, leaving 3 bases of the junction unmatched. Germline V gene sequence: CDR1 SQVTM, CDR2 ANQGSEA. The length of the CDR3 is 12 residues.